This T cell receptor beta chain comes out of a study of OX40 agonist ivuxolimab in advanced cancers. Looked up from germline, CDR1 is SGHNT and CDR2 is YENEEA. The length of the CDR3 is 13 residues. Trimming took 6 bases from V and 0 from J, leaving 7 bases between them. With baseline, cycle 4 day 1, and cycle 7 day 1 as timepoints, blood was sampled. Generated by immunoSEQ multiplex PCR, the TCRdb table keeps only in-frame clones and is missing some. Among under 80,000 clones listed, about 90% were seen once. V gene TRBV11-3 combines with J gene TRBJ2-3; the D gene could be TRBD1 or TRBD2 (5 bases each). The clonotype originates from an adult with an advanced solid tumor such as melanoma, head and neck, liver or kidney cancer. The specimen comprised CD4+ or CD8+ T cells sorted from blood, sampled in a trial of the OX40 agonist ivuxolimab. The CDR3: CASRGDSTDTQYF. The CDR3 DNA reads TGTGCCAGCAGGGGGGATAGCACAGATACGCAGTATTTT.